The source of this T cell receptor (beta chain) is a study of identifying expanded T cells in peripheral blood. Trimming removed 7 bases from V and 6 bases from J, with 13 bases in between. The V gene's germline CDR1 is MGHDK and CDR2 SYGVNS. This CDR3 has 13 amino acids. Libraries were prepared by immunoSEQ multiplex PCR; TCRdb keeps only in-frame clonotypes and omits some of them. The sample shows tens of thousands of clones, approximately 91% of them seen only once. The clonotype was recovered from a person aged 18 to 70 in good health. The source material was blood. The chain uses TRBV25-1 and TRBJ2-1; no definite D call. CDR3 DNA sequence: TGTGCCAGCACTCTGCTTGACTGCAATGAGCAGTTCTTC. Protein sequence: CASTLLDCNEQFF.